This TCR beta chain was retrieved from a study of metastatic and nonmetastatic thyroid tumors. Study at large: Repertoire data that came from the blood and tumor or nodule tissue of malignant and benign thyroid patients were compared.

Treatment of any kind had been given to no patient before thyroid surgery. Authors' processing steps: The study took CDR3 differences across clinicopathological groups and made a distant-metastasis classifier for papillary thyroid cancer from them. With MiXCR, TCRdb called clones anew from the PCR reads. For this entry, the V and J calls and clone size follow TCRdb and not the study's own pipeline. The sample has 25,000 to 30,000 clones; around 15% are singletons. The CDR3 contains 11 residues. V lost 4 bases to trimming and J lost 4 bases, with 3 bases between them. This clone has ten or more counts.

The chain has TRBV12-3 or TRBV12-4 and TRBJ2-3; D is unclear. Sequenced material: blood. The TCR sequence derives from a female donor with papillary thyroid cancer or a benign thyroid nodule (not recorded which). Some clones in this sample may be carry-over from other donors' samples. The CDR3 DNA reads TGTGCCAGCAGTTCGTCAGATACGCAGTATTTT. This encodes CASSSSDTQYF.